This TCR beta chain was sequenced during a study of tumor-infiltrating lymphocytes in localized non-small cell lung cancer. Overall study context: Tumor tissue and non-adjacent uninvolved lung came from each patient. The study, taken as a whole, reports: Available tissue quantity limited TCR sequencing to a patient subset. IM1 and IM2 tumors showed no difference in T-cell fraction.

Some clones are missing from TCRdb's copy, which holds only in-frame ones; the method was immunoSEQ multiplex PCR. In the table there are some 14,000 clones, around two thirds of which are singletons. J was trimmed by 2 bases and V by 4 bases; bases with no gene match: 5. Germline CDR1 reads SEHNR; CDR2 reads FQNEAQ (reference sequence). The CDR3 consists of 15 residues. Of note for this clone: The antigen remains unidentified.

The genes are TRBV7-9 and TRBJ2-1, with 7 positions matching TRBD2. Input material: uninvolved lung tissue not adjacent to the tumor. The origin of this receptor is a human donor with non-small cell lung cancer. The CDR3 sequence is CASSYVSGTYNEQFF. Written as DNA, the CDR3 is TGTGCCAGCAGCTACGTAAGCGGGACCTACAATGAGCAGTTCTTC.